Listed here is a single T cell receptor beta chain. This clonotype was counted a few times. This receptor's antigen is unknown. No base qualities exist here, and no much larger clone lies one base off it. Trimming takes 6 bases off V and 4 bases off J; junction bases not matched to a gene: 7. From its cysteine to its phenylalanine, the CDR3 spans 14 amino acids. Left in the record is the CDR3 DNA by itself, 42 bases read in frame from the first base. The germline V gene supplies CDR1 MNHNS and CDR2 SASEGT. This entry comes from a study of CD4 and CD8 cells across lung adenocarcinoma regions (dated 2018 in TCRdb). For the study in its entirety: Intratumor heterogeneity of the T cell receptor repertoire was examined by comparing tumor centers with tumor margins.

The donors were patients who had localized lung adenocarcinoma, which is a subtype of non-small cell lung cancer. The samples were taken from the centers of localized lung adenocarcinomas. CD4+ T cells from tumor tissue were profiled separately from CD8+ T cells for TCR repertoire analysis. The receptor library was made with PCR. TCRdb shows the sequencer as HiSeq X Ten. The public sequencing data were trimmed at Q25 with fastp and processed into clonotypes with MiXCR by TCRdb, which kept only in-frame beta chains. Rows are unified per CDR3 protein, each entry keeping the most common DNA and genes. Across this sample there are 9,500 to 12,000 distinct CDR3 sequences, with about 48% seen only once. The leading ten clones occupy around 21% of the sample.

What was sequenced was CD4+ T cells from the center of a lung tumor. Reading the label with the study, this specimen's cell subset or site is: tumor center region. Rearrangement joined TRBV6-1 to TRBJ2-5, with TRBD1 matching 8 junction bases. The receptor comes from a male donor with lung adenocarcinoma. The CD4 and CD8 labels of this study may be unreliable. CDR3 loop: CASSPTGGGETQYF. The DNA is TGTGCCAGCAGCCCCACAGGGGGTGGAGAGACCCAGTACTTC.